This T cell receptor (beta chain) stems from a study of blood T cell repertoires in COVID-19. Study summary: The origin of the acute and convalescent COVID-19 samples was the United States, Italy and Spain.

Original data processing: Reference gene primers were amplified, and this amplification served to estimate nucleated cell counts. TCRdb's copy holds only in-frame clones and misses some; the assay was immunoSEQ multiplex PCR. For V, J and clone size, that table is used; D and trimming come from the DNA. The sample has roughly 120,000 clones, around 84% seen once. The CDR3 sequence is 14 residues long. In germline, CDR1 is SNHLY, CDR2 FYNNEI. V lost 3 bases, J lost 4 bases, and 3 bases stayed unmatched. Sequenced: peripheral blood. This chain connects TRBV2 to TRBJ1-5; 7 bases align to TRBD1. This clonotype originated in a man aged 40-49 years with acute or convalescent COVID-19. CDR3 sequence reads: CASSDQGGNQPQHF. The CDR3 nucleotides are TGTGCCAGCAGTGACCAGGGGGGTAATCAGCCCCAGCATTTT.